The 19 T cell receptor beta chains in this list originate from one sample, sequenced in a study of beta chain features in type 1 diabetes. Study results and limitations: People with Type 1 diabetes carried modestly yet significantly shorter TCRB CDR3s in all four CD4+ subsets.

TCRB transcripts that were expressed got sequenced, as all of the isolated RNA had been reverse transcribed. Profiling relied on immunoSEQ multiplex PCR, and the TCRdb table lists in-frame clones only, not all of them. Of over 600,000 clones listed, under 15% were seen once; the top ten hold 0.095% to 0.15%. For these receptors, no antigen is known. The sample taken for sequencing was naive CD4+ T cells from blood. The receptors stem from a man aged 30 to 45 with type 1 diabetes.

The chain combines TRBV7-9 with TRBJ2-7, with D perhaps assigned TRBD1 or TRBD2 (5 bases each). The CDR3 has 12 amino acids. Germline CDR1 and CDR2: SEHNR and FQNEAQ (reference sequence). V lost 5 bases and J 7 bases, leaving 12 bases between the germline ends. The DNA of the CDR3 is TGTGCCAGCAGCCCAGTGGGGACGGAGCAGTACTTC. This gives the protein CASSPVGTEQYF.

The chain uses TRBV18 and TRBJ2-7; TRBD1 matches at 9 bases. The CDR3 has 13 residues. The V segment lost 5 bases and the J segment 1 base; nucleotides outside the gene matches: 0. Germline CDR1 KGHSH, CDR2 LQKENI. CDR3 sequence reads: CASSGQGSYEQYF. The CDR3 DNA reads TGTGCCAGCTCAGGACAGGGGTCCTACGAGCAGTACTTC.

The chain joins TRBV7-2 to TRBJ2-3; tentatively, D is TRBD2 (6 bases). The CDR3 runs 14 residues. The germline V gene has CDR1 SGHTA and CDR2 FQGNSA. The germline V and J ends were trimmed by 5 bases and 4 bases, with 13 bases remaining between them. CDR3 DNA: TGTGCCAGCAGCCGAACTAGCCGGGCAGATACGCAGTATTTT. Translating gives CASSRTSRADTQYF.

This clone was counted between two and nine times. J is TRBJ2-7 and V is TRBV27; 7 nucleotides match TRBD1. Unmatched junction bases numbered 7, after V lost 5 bases and J lost 0 bases. Germline lookup yields CDR1 MNHEY and CDR2 SMNVEV (reference sequence). The CDR3 totals 15 residues. Here the CDR3 reads CASSQTGAHSYEQYF. The CDR3 DNA is TGTGCCAGCAGTCAAACAGGGGCCCACTCCTACGAGCAGTACTTC.

This clone was detected only a few times. The rearrangement uses TRBV6-5 and TRBJ1-1; D gene ambiguous. V lost 0 bases and J lost 6, with 14 bases in between. This CDR3 is 15 amino acids long. The V gene's germline CDR1 is MNHEY and CDR2 SVGAGI. CDR3 nucleotide sequence: TGTGCCAGCAGTTACTCGATCCGGGGAGACGCTGAAGCTTTCTTT. Its protein product is CASSYSIRGDAEAFF.

The chain is built from TRBV13 and TRBJ2-1, with D possibly called TRBD1 or TRBD2 (5 bases each). The germline gives CDR1 PRHDT, CDR2 FYEKMQ (reference sequence). The V end was cut by 6 bases, the J end by 5 bases, with 17 bases between. There are 15 residues in the CDR3. The CDR3 DNA is TGTGCCAGCAGTGAAATGGGGGAACCTAACAATGAGCAGTTCTTC. Its protein product is CASSEMGEPNNEQFF.

The chain uses TRBV28 and TRBJ2-7; tentative D call: TRBD2 (7 bases). The CDR3 sequence is 13 residues long. Per the germline V gene, CDR1 is MDHEN and CDR2 is SYDVKM. V lost 9 bases and J 0 bases, leaving 12 bases between the germline ends. CDR3 in DNA: TGTGCCAGTAAAGGGGGGGTCTCCTACGAGCAGTACTTC. Residues: CASKGGVSYEQYF. Using reference TRBV28 and TRBJ2-7 for the parts outside the CDR3, the full variable domain is DVKVTQSSRYLVKRTGEKVFLECVQDMDHENMFWYRQDPGLGLRLIYFSYDVKMKEKGDIPEGYSVSREKKERFSLILESASTNQTSMYLCASKGGVSYEQYFGPGTRLTVT.

This sequence joins TRBV4-1 and TRBJ1-1; D gene ambiguous. CDR3 size: 15 residues. The V end lost 3 bases, the J end lost 4 bases, and 15 bases lay between the germline ends. Germline V gene data show CDR1 as MGHRA and CDR2 as YSYEKL. This chain's CDR3 is CASSHAGLRGTEAFF. In DNA, the CDR3 is TGCGCCAGCAGCCACGCCGGGCTGAGAGGCACTGAAGCTTTCTTT.

CDR3 bases: TGCGCCAGCAGAAAAGAGGCCTATGGCTACACCTTC. Its translation: CASRKEAYGYTF. This chain joins TRBV5-1 and TRBJ1-2, with D unresolved. Germline values: CDR1 SGHRS, CDR2 YFSETQ. Trimming shortened V by 5 bases and J by 4 bases, and 9 bases separated the two germline ends. This CDR3 is built from 12 residues.

The chain joins TRBV6-6 to TRBJ1-5; D remains unclear. The V gene lost 4 bases and the J gene lost 6 bases, with 7 bases spanning the gap. CDR3 length equals 12 residues. Germline V gene data show CDR1 as MNHNY and CDR2 as SVGAGI (reference sequence). The CDR3 here is CASSSMSQPQHF. CDR3 DNA sequence: TGTGCCAGCAGTTCTATGAGTCAGCCCCAGCATTTT.

The chain is built from TRBV27 and TRBJ2-7; 7 positions match TRBD1. Trimming removed 6 bases from V and 4 bases from J; junction bases left unmatched: 12. The germline CDR1 and CDR2 sequences are MNHEY and SMNVEV (reference sequence). The CDR3 is 15 residues long. CDR3 residues: CASSLQMGQLYEQYF. The CDR3 nucleotides are TGTGCCAGCAGCCTCCAAATGGGACAGCTTTACGAGCAGTACTTC.

This chain links TRBV5-6 with TRBJ1-4; no reliable D call. Germline V gene lookup returns CDR1 SGHDT and CDR2 YYEEEE. Trimming removed 4 bases at V and 5 bases at J, with 3 bases between. The CDR3 runs 11 residues. The CDR3 spells CASSLNEKLFF. CDR3 in DNA: TGTGCCAGCAGCCTCAATGAAAAACTGTTTTTT.

V and J are TRBV7-2 and TRBJ2-2, with D uncertain. The CDR3 length is 15 residues. The V gene lost 5 bases and the J gene lost 6 bases, with 16 bases spanning the gap. Germline-derived CDR1 and CDR2 are SGHTA and FQGNSA. The CDR3 nucleotides are TGTGCCAGCAGCCTACACACCCGATCTCCCGGGGAGCTGTTTTTT. It specifies CASSLHTRSPGELFF.

This clone has just a few counts. The chain recombines TRBV28 with TRBJ2-5; D remains unclear. Per germline, CDR1 MDHEN and CDR2 SYDVKM. With 7 bases removed from V and 5 bases from J, the gap between germline ends came to 14 bases. The CDR3 contains 13 residues. The CDR3 is CASIGQTRETQYF. CDR3 DNA sequence: TGTGCCAGCATCGGGCAGACGCGGGAGACCCAGTACTTC.

The rearrangement uses TRBV29-1 and TRBJ1-1, with 8 bases that match TRBD1. The CDR3 loop spans 14 amino acids. V shed 7 bases, J shed 2 bases, and the junction held 9 bases outside the gene matches. The germline CDR1 and CDR2 sequences are SQVTM and ANQGSEA. The CDR3 here is CSGRTGRGNTEAFF. The CDR3 nucleotides read TGCAGCGGAAGGACAGGGAGGGGAAACACTGAAGCTTTCTTT.

This chain uses TRBV25-1 with TRBJ1-5; 8 bases map to TRBD1. The CDR3 has 14 residues. The germline CDR1 and CDR2 sequences are MGHDK and SYGVNS. With 4 bases clipped from V and 7 bases from J, the junction kept 6 bases outside the gene matches. The CDR3 bases are TGTGCCAGCAGTGGCGGACAGGGAAGGCAGCCCCAGCATTTT. Its translation is CASSGGQGRQPQHF. Variable domain in full (rest from reference TRBV25-1 and TRBJ1-5): EADIYQTPRYLVIGTGKKITLECSQTMGHDKMYWYQQDPGMELHLIHYSYGVNSTEKGDLSSESTVSRIRTEHFPLTLESARPSHTSQYLCASSGGQGRQPQHFGDGTRLSIL.

Notes on this clone: The same CDR3 is also encoded by other DNA sequences in this sample. The V gene is TRBV7-3, the J gene TRBJ2-3; a weak D match, TRBD1 (6 bases). V gave up 4 bases and J gave up 0 bases, with 8 bases separating them. CDR1 and CDR2 (germline): SGHTA, FQGTGA. The CDR3 runs to 14 residues. The CDR3: CASSSGQSTDTQYF. CDR3 sequence (DNA): TGTGCCAGCAGCTCCGGACAGAGCACAGATACGCAGTATTTT.

CDR3 sequence reads: CASSVTGRVENNSPLHF. For the CDR3, the DNA is TGTGCCAGCAGTGTGACAGGCCGAGTTGAAAATAATTCACCCCTCCACTTT. The J gene is TRBJ1-6, the V gene TRBV7-7; TRBD1 might be the D (6 bases). CDR3 size: 17 residues. The V end lost 6 bases, the J end lost 5 bases, and 20 bases lay between the germline ends. The germline V gene has CDR1 SSHAT and CDR2 FNYEAQ (reference sequence).

This rearrangement joins TRBV7-2 to TRBJ1-2; D gene uncertain. The CDR3 runs 16 residues. V lost 1 base and J lost 2, with 14 bases in between. Germline-derived CDR1 and CDR2 are SGHTA and FQGNSA. The CDR3 nucleotides read TGTGCCAGCAGCTTAGAGGCCCTCGGAGGGAACTATGGCTACACCTTC. Its translation: CASSLEALGGNYGYTF.